The 6 T cell receptor beta chains in this list originate from one sample, sequenced in a study of post-analysis software for immune sequencing data. Findings of the study overall: Five or six TRBV segments appeared more often in patients than in controls, and TRBV5-6, TRBV5-1 and TRBV20-1 were among these.

Antigen specificity for these receptors is unknown. cDNA libraries for TCR beta contained unique molecular identifiers. TCRdb called the PCR reads again in MiXCR, with one record for every CDR3 protein. The sample includes 250,000 to 300,000 distinct CDR3 sequences, approximately 34% of them seen just once. Sequencing was done on a sample of blood. These receptors came from a girl aged 10-17 years with multiple sclerosis.

Many counts were recorded for this clonotype. The V and J genes are TRBV15 and TRBJ1-5; D may be TRBD1 (5 bases). V lost 0 bases to trimming and J lost 7 bases, with 10 bases between them. CDR1 LNHNV and CDR2 YYDKDF come from the germline V gene (reference sequence). This CDR3 contains 14 residues. The CDR3 DNA reads TGTGCCACCAGCAGAGATCCCTGGGGGCAGCCCCAGCATTTT. Its protein is CATSRDPWGQPQHF.

Points on this clonotype: A much more abundant neighbour one base away suggests this may be a read error. The chain couples TRBV5-1 to TRBJ2-3; D remains ambiguous. This CDR3 contains 15 residues. CDR1 is SGHRS, CDR2 YFSETQ, per germline. The CDR3 nucleotides are TGCGCCAACAGCTTAGACGGTAGCACGACAGATACGCAGTATTTT. Amino acids: CANSLDGSTTDTQYF.

The V gene is TRBV7-2, the J gene TRBJ1-6; TRBD1 aligns across 7 bases. V was pared by 3 bases and J by 11 bases, with 10 bases of the junction left unmatched. This CDR3 has 15 amino acids. Per germline, CDR1 SGHTA and CDR2 FQGNSA. The DNA for the CDR3 is TGTGCCAGCAGCTTGAGTAGGGACAGCAATACACCCCTCCACTTT. Encoded protein: CASSLSRDSNTPLHF.

This CDR3 is CASSLGSADQETQFF. The CDR3 DNA reads as TGCGCCAGCAGCTTGGGATCAGCGGATCAAGAGACCCAGTTCTTC. The chain combines TRBV5-1 with TRBJ2-1; D possibly corresponds to TRBD2 (5 bases). There are 15 residues in the CDR3. Trimming left V 0 bases short and J 13 bases short, with 20 bases between. Germline V gives CDR1 SGHRS, CDR2 YFSETQ.

This clonotype was detected a few times. The CDR3 DNA reads as TGTGCCTCAAAAACCCACAGGGGAGTAGCGGGAGGGAACACCGGGGAGCTGTTTTTT. Protein product: CASKTHRGVAGGNTGELFF. The V call is TRBV27, the J call TRBJ2-2; 10 positions match TRBD2. CDR1 and CDR2 (germline): MNHEY, SMNVEV (reference sequence). There are 19 residues in the CDR3. V shed 11 bases and J 1 base; nucleotides not matched to a gene: 19.

This clonotype was counted at least ten times. Here the CDR3 DNA reads TGTGCCAGCAGCCGACCTTTCGGACAGGGCTACAATGAGCAGTTCTTC. Translated: CASSRPFGQGYNEQFF. The chain has TRBV7-9 and TRBJ2-1, with 8 bases fitting TRBD1. CDR1 is SEHNR and CDR2 is FQNEAQ in the germline V gene (reference sequence). This CDR3 region has 16 residues. Trimming at V came to 5 bases and at J to 3 bases, leaving 9 bases not matched to a gene.